This TCR beta chain was observed in a study of blood T cell repertoires in COVID-19. Looking at the study overall: Acute-phase and convalescent COVID-19 samples originated in the United States, Italy and Spain.

This clone was observed a single time. V was pared by 2 bases and J by 2 bases, with 13 bases between. The CDR3 is 15 amino acids. The germline CDR1 and CDR2 sequences are SGDLS and YYNGEE. In the original workflow: Amplifying reference gene primers gave estimates of nucleated cell counts. Sequencing was performed with immunoSEQ multiplex PCR; in TCRdb, only in-frame clones are kept and a portion is missing. V and J calls plus clone size are reproduced from that table; the DNA served to infer D and trimming. The profile shows about 88,000 clones, more than 70% of them singletons. Material for sequencing was peripheral blood. The source of this sequence is a woman of 80 years or more with acute or convalescent COVID-19. V and J are TRBV9 and TRBJ1-1; no firm D call. The CDR3 loop reads CASSVWREGNTEAFF. The CDR3 bases are TGTGCCAGCAGCGTCTGGCGGGAGGGAAACACTGAAGCTTTCTTT.